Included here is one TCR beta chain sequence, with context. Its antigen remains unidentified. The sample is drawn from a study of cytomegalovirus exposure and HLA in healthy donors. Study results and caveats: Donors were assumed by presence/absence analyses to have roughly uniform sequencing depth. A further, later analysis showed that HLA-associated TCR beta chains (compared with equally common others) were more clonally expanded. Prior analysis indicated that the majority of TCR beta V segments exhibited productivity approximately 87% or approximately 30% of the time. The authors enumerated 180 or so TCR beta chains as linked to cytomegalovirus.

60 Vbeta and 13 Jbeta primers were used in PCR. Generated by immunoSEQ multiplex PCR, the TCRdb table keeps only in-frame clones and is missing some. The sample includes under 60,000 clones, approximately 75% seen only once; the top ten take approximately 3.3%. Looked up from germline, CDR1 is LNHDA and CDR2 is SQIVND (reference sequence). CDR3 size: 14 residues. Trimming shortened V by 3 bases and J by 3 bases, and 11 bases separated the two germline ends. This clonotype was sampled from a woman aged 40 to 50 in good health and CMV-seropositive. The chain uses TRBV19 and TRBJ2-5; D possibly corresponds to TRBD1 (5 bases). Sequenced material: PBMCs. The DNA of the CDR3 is TGTGCCAGTAGTATCGCAGGACAAGAAGAGACCCAGTACTTC. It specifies CASSIAGQEETQYF.